Included here is one TCR beta chain sequence, with context. What it binds is unknown. The sample originates from a study of cytomegalovirus exposure and HLA in healthy donors. The wider study: The Caucasian-associated ancestry cluster contained 65% to 85% of the 300 to 450 genotyped donors.

Trimming took off 8 bases at V and 0 bases at J, with 5 bases between the two ends. There are 12 residues in the CDR3. Germline V gene sequence: CDR1 MNHNS, CDR2 SASEGT. It was with 60 Vbeta and 13 Jbeta primers that the PCR ran. Some clones are missing from TCRdb's copy, which holds only in-frame ones; the method was immunoSEQ multiplex PCR. The sample has 130,000 or so clones, around nine tenths seen once. Study-level results: The authors excluded some V segments, including TRBV6-2 and TRBV6-3, as indistinguishable. Per a prior analysis, the majority of TCR beta V segments were productive roughly 90% or roughly 30% of the time.

This receptor was identified in a woman aged 25 to 39 in good health and CMV-seronegative. Sequencing was carried out using PBMCs. The rearrangement links TRBV6-1 to TRBJ1-5; D is uncertain. CDR3 amino acids: CASEVSNQPQHF. In DNA form, the CDR3 reads TGTGCCAGCGAGGTTAGCAATCAGCCCCAGCATTTT.